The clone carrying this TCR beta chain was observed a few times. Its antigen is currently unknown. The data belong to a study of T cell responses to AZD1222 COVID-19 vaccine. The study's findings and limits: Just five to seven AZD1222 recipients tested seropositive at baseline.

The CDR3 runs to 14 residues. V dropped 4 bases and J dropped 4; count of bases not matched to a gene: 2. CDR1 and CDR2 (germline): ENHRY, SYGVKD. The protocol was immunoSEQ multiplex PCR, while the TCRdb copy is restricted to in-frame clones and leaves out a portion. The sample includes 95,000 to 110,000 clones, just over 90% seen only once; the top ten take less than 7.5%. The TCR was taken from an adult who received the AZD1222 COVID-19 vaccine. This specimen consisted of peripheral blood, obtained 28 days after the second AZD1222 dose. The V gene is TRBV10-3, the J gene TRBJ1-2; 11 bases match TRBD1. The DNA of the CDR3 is TGTGCCATCAGTGGGACAGGGGGCGGCTATGGCTACACCTTC. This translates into CAISGTGGGYGYTF.